This T cell receptor (beta chain) was found in a study of T cells in tuberculosis. The CDR3 has 15 residues. Germline lookup yields CDR1 MGHRA and CDR2 YSYEKL. Trimming left V 5 bases short and J 10 bases short, with 20 bases between. Sequencing was performed with immunoSEQ multiplex PCR; in TCRdb, only in-frame clones are kept and a portion is missing. This table holds 30,000 to 35,000 clones, nearly 97% found once. The sequencing input was PBMCs. The rearrangement joins TRBV4-1 to TRBJ2-2, with a tentative D call TRBD2 (6 bases). The clonotype was recovered from a donor between 10 and 35 years old with latent tuberculosis or without tuberculosis infection. CDR3 sequence: CASSTIGRENEELFF. The CDR3 nucleotides are TGCGCCAGCAGCACGATAGGACGGGAGAACGAGGAGCTGTTTTTT.